This entry lists 20 T cell receptor beta chains sequenced from one sample in a study of beta chain features in type 1 diabetes. Sequenced material consisted of expressed TCRB transcripts (all of the isolated RNA was reverse transcribed). Sequencing was performed with immunoSEQ multiplex PCR; in TCRdb, only in-frame clones are kept and a portion is missing. The table has 860,000 or so clones, 17% seen once. The sequencing input was naive CD4+ T cells from blood. The receptors derive from a woman aged 18-29 years in good health.

V and J are TRBV19 and TRBJ2-1; 7 bases map to TRBD2. The V and J ends lost 7 bases and 4 bases, in that order; junction bases with no gene match: 7. The CDR3 runs to 14 residues. CDR1 is LNHDA, CDR2 SQIVND, per germline (reference sequence). The CDR3 is CASTPGGRYNEQFF. DNA for the CDR3: TGTGCCAGTACTCCTGGCGGGAGATACAATGAGCAGTTCTTC.

This clone turned up a few times. This sequence joins TRBV29-1 and TRBJ2-7, with 8 bases fitting TRBD1. V was pared by 4 bases and J by 1 base, with 9 bases of the junction left unmatched. The CDR3 sequence is 15 residues long. Germline V gene data show CDR1 as SQVTM and CDR2 as ANQGSEA. The CDR3 is CSVVAGTGYSYEQYF. As DNA, the CDR3 is TGCAGCGTTGTGGCAGGGACAGGCTATTCCTACGAGCAGTACTTC.

This clone was observed a handful of times. The chain links TRBV7-2 to TRBJ2-5; 8 nucleotides match TRBD1. Germline values: CDR1 SGHTA, CDR2 FQGNSA. This CDR3 contains 16 residues. J was trimmed by 7 bases and V by 0 bases; bases with no gene match: 10. The CDR3 loop is CASSLALGGTGGTQYF. The CDR3 DNA is TGTGCCAGCAGCTTAGCGCTAGGAGGGACAGGAGGGACCCAGTACTTC.

This clone was detected only a few times. This chain connects TRBV9 to TRBJ2-1; possible D gene TRBD1, 5 bases. The CDR3 totals 16 residues. The germline V and J ends were trimmed by 3 bases and 7 bases, with 20 bases remaining between them. Per germline, CDR1 SGDLS and CDR2 YYNGEE. The CDR3: CASSDRQLGWGNEQFF. CDR3 DNA sequence: TGTGCCAGCAGCGACAGACAGCTTGGATGGGGTAATGAGCAGTTCTTC. Full variable domain (missing parts from reference TRBV9 and TRBJ2-1): DSGVTQTPKHLITATGQRVTLRCSPRSGDLSVYWYQQSLDQGLQFLIQYYNGEERAKGNILERFSAQQFPDLHSELNLSSLELGDSALYFCASSDRQLGWGNEQFFGPGTRLTVL.

This clone turned up a few times. V and J are TRBV28 and TRBJ2-5, with D maybe TRBD1 (5 bases). The CDR3 has 15 residues. V lost 6 bases, J lost 5 bases, and 19 bases lay in between. CDR1 is MDHEN, CDR2 SYDVKM, per germline. The CDR3 DNA sequence: TGTGCCAGCAGAAACACAAACGGACAATCCGAGACCCAGTACTTC. Its protein is CASRNTNGQSETQYF.

The V call is TRBV28, the J call TRBJ2-7; the match to TRBD1 covers 9 bases. Looked up from germline, CDR1 is MDHEN and CDR2 is SYDVKM. CDR3 length equals 13 residues. J lost 0 bases, V lost 6 bases, and 0 bases had no gene match. CDR3 sequence (DNA): TGTGCCAGCAGGACAGGGGGCTCCTACGAGCAGTACTTC. Amino acid sequence: CASRTGGSYEQYF.

This sequence joins TRBV5-1 and TRBJ2-1; possible D gene TRBD2, 6 bases. The CDR3 consists of 13 residues. CDR1 SGHRS and CDR2 YFSETQ come from the germline V gene. Between the trimmed V and J ends, which lost 7 bases and 6 bases, there was a span of 14 bases. The CDR3 coding sequence is TGCGCCAGCCGTCGACTAGTGAGCAATGAGCAGTTCTTC. Translated, it gives CASRRLVSNEQFF.

This chain uses TRBV6-5 with TRBJ2-7, with D unclear. Trimming removed 4 bases from V and 3 bases from J, with 13 bases in between. Germline V gene sequence: CDR1 MNHEY, CDR2 SVGAGI. The CDR3 contains 14 residues. CDR3 bases: TGTGCCAGCAGTTGGGCAGCAAATTACTACGAGCAGTACTTC. The encoded protein is CASSWAANYYEQYF.

The V call is TRBV7-8, the J call TRBJ2-1, with 8 bases identical to TRBD2. This CDR3 spans 15 amino acids. J lost 6 bases, V lost 5 bases, and 9 bases had no gene match. CDR1 and CDR2 from the germline V gene are SGHVS and FQNEAQ. The CDR3: CASSPPLREGNEQFF. CDR3 nucleotide sequence: TGTGCCAGCAGCCCCCCTCTCCGGGAGGGCAATGAGCAGTTCTTC.

V is TRBV4-1 and J is TRBJ1-1; 8 bases match TRBD1. This CDR3 is built from 17 residues. The germline gives CDR1 MGHRA, CDR2 YSYEKL. Germline trimming cut 4 bases from V and 6 bases from J; bases unmatched to any gene: 16. The CDR3 spells CASSLNLGQGGSAEAFF. The CDR3 DNA follows: TGCGCCAGCAGCCTCAACCTTGGACAGGGAGGGTCGGCTGAAGCTTTCTTT.

V usage is TRBV5-1 and J usage is TRBJ2-7; the match to TRBD2 covers 9 bases. Germline CDR1 is SGHRS and CDR2 is YFSETQ. The J segment lost 0 bases and the V segment lost 5 bases, leaving 6 bases of the junction unmatched. The CDR3 length is 15 residues. The CDR3 nucleotides are TGCGCCAGCAGTTCCGGGACTAGCCGCTCCTACGAGCAGTACTTC. It is translated as CASSSGTSRSYEQYF.

V usage is TRBV19 and J usage is TRBJ1-2; the match to TRBD1 covers 7 bases. The CDR3 runs to 13 residues. Trimming took 9 bases from V and 8 from J; bases not matched to a gene: 12. Germline CDR1 is LNHDA and CDR2 is SQIVND (reference sequence). CDR3 coding DNA: TGTGCCAGCAAAAAACAGGGGCCTGGGGGCTACACCTTC. This sequence encodes CASKKQGPGGYTF.

This chain joins TRBV28 and TRBJ2-7; D might be TRBD2 (6 bases). The length of the CDR3 is 15 residues. Germline V CDR1 and CDR2: MDHEN, SYDVKM. Trimming stripped 8 bases from V and 3 bases from J, with 20 bases between. The chain's CDR3 is CASSQPGGTSYEQYF. Written as DNA, the CDR3 is TGTGCCAGCTCCCAGCCTGGCGGGACCAGCTACGAGCAGTACTTC.

The chain links TRBV28 to TRBJ1-4, with 8 bases aligning to TRBD1. This CDR3 contains 16 residues. Trimming cost V 5 bases and J 6 bases; bases outside gene matches: 11. Germline CDR1 and CDR2: MDHEN and SYDVKM. The CDR3 sequence: CASSLRQGLGDEKLFF. CDR3 bases: TGTGCCAGCAGTCTCAGACAGGGGTTGGGAGATGAAAAACTGTTTTTT.

V and J are TRBV15 and TRBJ2-1, with 11 positions matching TRBD2. This CDR3 contains 18 residues. V was pared by 1 base and J by 2 bases, with 7 bases of the junction left unmatched. Germline V gene data show CDR1 as LNHNV and CDR2 as YYDKDF (reference sequence). CDR3 DNA sequence: TGTGCCACCAGCAGAGCGACTAGCGGGAATCAAGCCTACAATGAGCAGTTCTTC. Its translation: CATSRATSGNQAYNEQFF. The full variable domain, with the rest looked up from reference TRBV15 and TRBJ2-1, is DAMVIQNPRYQVTQFGKPVTLSCSQTLNHNVMYWYQQKSSQAPKLLFHYYDKDFNNEADTPDNFQSRRPNTSFCFLDIRSPGLGDTAMYLCATSRATSGNQAYNEQFFGPGTRLTVL.

This clone has more than one count but fewer than ten. The J gene is TRBJ2-7, the V gene TRBV7-2; D gene uncertain. Germline CDR1 and CDR2: SGHTA and FQGNSA. The CDR3 has 15 residues. The V end was cut by 5 bases, the J end by 3 bases, with 17 bases between. CDR3 DNA: TGTGCCAGCAGCCCCGGCCCGTCCAAGAACTACGAGCAGTACTTC. The encoded protein is CASSPGPSKNYEQYF.

V is TRBV4-1 and J is TRBJ2-5; a possible D gene is TRBD1 (5 bases). The CDR3 is 15 amino acids. Germline CDR1 reads MGHRA; CDR2 reads YSYEKL. V shed 1 base and J shed 5 bases, with 14 bases lying between them. The CDR3 region is CASSQGGTVLETQYF. DNA for the CDR3: TGCGCCAGCAGCCAAGGGGGCACAGTCTTGGAGACCCAGTACTTC.

V gene TRBV11-2 combines with J gene TRBJ2-5; the D gene is possibly TRBD2 (5 bases). The CDR3 runs to 13 residues. Trimming cost V 4 bases and J 7 bases, with 13 bases left between them. Per germline, CDR1 SGHAT and CDR2 FQNNGV. CDR3 DNA: TGTGCCAGCAGCTCCACATTCCGGGGGACCCAGTACTTC. It codes for CASSSTFRGTQYF.

A few counts support this clone. The chain employs TRBV27 and TRBJ1-5; 9 bases match TRBD1. Unmatched junction bases numbered 12, after V lost 8 bases and J lost 7 bases. This CDR3 has 15 amino acids. The germline V gene encodes CDR1 MNHEY and CDR2 SMNVEV (reference sequence). CDR3 region: CASRPPGQGNQPQHF. CDR3 nucleotide sequence: TGTGCCAGCCGCCCCCCGGGACAGGGAAACCAGCCCCAGCATTTT.

As regards this clone: The identical CDR3 is also encoded by other nucleotide sequences in the sample. The genes are TRBV28 and TRBJ1-2, with unresolved D. The CDR3 sequence is 12 residues long. CDR1 MDHEN and CDR2 SYDVKM come from the germline V gene. Trimming removed 1 base at V and 4 bases at J, with 4 bases between. The DNA for the CDR3 is TGTGCCAGCAGTTTATCTCGCTATGGCTACACCTTC. Its protein product is CASSLSRYGYTF.